This entry features one T cell receptor beta chain sequence. This specimen belongs to a study of somatic mutations in cytotoxic T cells in rheumatoid arthritis. For the study at large: Patient blood, 25 to 35 ml in EDTA, was obtained immediately after diagnosis and prior to the start of any treatment.

Germline CDR1 reads MNHEY; CDR2 reads SMNVEV (reference sequence). The V end lost 5 bases, the J end lost 5 bases, and 15 bases lay between the germline ends. The CDR3 contains 15 residues. Source study methods: Matching published virus-specific TCRB sequences was rare for patient CD8+ clones that were larger than 1%. The data were produced by immunoSEQ multiplex PCR, yet TCRdb's version contains in-frame clones alone and is incomplete. V, J and clone size were drawn from that table, and D and trimming were deduced from the DNA. The sample lists 15,000 or so clones, 70% to 85% occurring once. This TCR was sampled from an adult with rheumatoid arthritis. The rearrangement links TRBV27 to TRBJ1-4, with D unclear. Sample: CD8+ T cells sorted from blood. As DNA, the CDR3 is TGTGCCAGCAGTCTTGGTGGTCCCTGGAATGAAAAACTGTTTTTT. Translation: CASSLGGPWNEKLFF.